What follows describes a single T cell receptor beta chain. This clone's antigen is unknown. Base qualities are missing; no much larger clone stands one base away. TCRbeta CDR3 regions were amplified from genomic DNA using the immunoSEQ Assay, a bias-controlled multiplex PCR. Per the original workflow: Nucleated cell counts per sample were estimated from amplification of reference gene primers within the assay. Sequence reads were collapsed and filtered to measure the absolute abundance of every unique TCRbeta CDR3 rearrangement. For each sample, productive Simpson clonality was calculated as the square root of Simpson's diversity index across productive rearrangements. TCRdb retrieved this table from immuneACCESS and kept in-frame rearrangements only. Not all clones are present; in checked studies, unresolved V genes account for under half, and no reason is known for the remainder. V and J calls and clone size are as listed in that table; D and trimming were resolved from the DNA. This sample holds roughly 200,000 clones; under 90% were observed only once. The ten largest account for roughly 18% of the sample.

The CDR3, cysteine through phenylalanine, is 14 amino acids long. Of the read, only the CDR3 DNA is kept; its 42 bases are in frame from base 1. The germline V gene (reference sequence) provides CDR1 MNHNY and CDR2 SVGAGI. V is cut back by 4 bases and J by 6 bases, with 5 bases in the junction unmatched. These data belong to a study of blood T cell repertoires in COVID-19 (dated by TCRdb to the early 2020s). Broadly, across the study: Samples from collaborators originated in the United States, Italy and Spain and spanned both the acute and convalescent phases of COVID-19. Where HLA class I and class II types were available, the types were taken from metadata supplied by the sample provider, not from assay-based typing. The prospective study material was composed of cDNA or gDNA derived from T cells, B-cell-depleted T cells, or PBMCs. A freely available public database, intended as a resource for researchers studying the immune response to SARS-CoV-2, is where the repertoires were released. Deeply sampled blood TCRbeta repertoires from subjects exposed to, actively infected with, or recovered from COVID-19 were included in the dataset. Samples were obtained from the ongoing ImmuneRACE study (first 160 participants) and from some 1,200 subjects provided by 6 global collaborators. Sample metadata almost always included a de-identified subject ID, COVID-19 status, age in years and sex.

Findings and caveats that apply to the study as a whole: The amount of clinical and demographic metadata varied by source and participant and was provided uncurated.

In Seattle, one collaborating source enrolled patients while the infection was active and tracked those patients longitudinally over the course of disease. The collaborating institutions used their own protocols to collect whole blood in K2EDTA tubes. For TCRbeta analysis, collaborators shipped samples as frozen whole blood, isolated PBMCs, or DNA extracted from either of those sample types. The chain employs TRBV6-6 and TRBJ1-1, with 10 middle bases fitting TRBD1. This sequence originates from a person aged 70 to 79 with COVID-19, enrolled during active disease. The sequenced sample was peripheral blood. The DNA sequence is as follows: TGTGCCAGCAGTTCCCGGACAGGGGGGTCTGAAGCTTTCTTT. This sequence encodes CASSSRTGGSEAFF.